Shown below are 14 T cell receptor beta chains from a single sample sequenced in a study of Ad26.COV2.S vaccination and SARS-CoV-2 variants. Treatment indicated: roughly 19 received Ad26.COV2.S at low or high dose, single or two shots; roughly five received placebo; per-sample allocation not given. Samples were taken on day 63 after the first vaccine or placebo injection. TCRdb's copy holds only in-frame clones and misses some; the assay was immunoSEQ multiplex PCR. The sample has about 390,000 clones, about 88% seen once. The input for sequencing was peripheral blood, taken in a trial of Ad26.COV2.S vaccine versus placebo. Receptors were obtained from a person aged 18-65 years who received the Ad26.COV2.S COVID-19 vaccine or a placebo.

About this clone itself: Different DNA sequences within this sample yield the same CDR3. V gene TRBV3-1 (or the pseudogene TRBV3-2) combines with J gene TRBJ1-3; D perhaps matches TRBD1 (5 bases). Between the trimmed V and J ends, which lost 3 bases and 4 bases, there was a span of 7 bases. The CDR3 runs 13 residues. Germline V gives CDR1 LGHDT, CDR2 YNNKEL (reference sequence). Here the CDR3 DNA reads TGTGCCAGCAGCCACGGGGGAGGAAACACCATATATTTT. Translated, it gives CASSHGGGNTIYF.

The chain carries TRBV7-8 and TRBJ2-5; D is perhaps TRBD2 (6 bases). CDR1 SGHVS and CDR2 FQNEAQ come from the germline V gene. The CDR3 loop spans 13 amino acids. V lost 5 bases and J lost 5, with 12 bases in between. CDR3 DNA: TGTGCCAGCAGCCCCGGTGGGGGGGAGACCCAGTACTTC. This translates into CASSPGGGETQYF.

The chain links TRBV18 to TRBJ2-7; D gene unclear. The length of the CDR3 is 15 residues. Germline CDR1 and CDR2: KGHSH and LQKENI. V lost 3 bases and J 7 bases, leaving 19 bases between the germline ends. The DNA of the CDR3 is TGTGCCAGCTCACCCCCGCCCCCGATAGGGTGGGAGCAGTACTTC. It codes for CASSPPPPIGWEQYF.

The rearrangement links TRBV21-1 to TRBJ1-1. TRBV21-1 is an annotated pseudogene. The CDR3 runs to 12 residues. Here the CDR3 reads CATVGFDTEAFF. The CDR3 nucleotides read TGTGCCACAGTGGGTTTCGACACTGAAGCTTTCTTT.

V gene TRBV5-6 combines with J gene TRBJ1-6; TRBD1 might be the D (5 bases). The CDR3 totals 12 residues. CDR1 and CDR2 from the germline V gene are SGHDT and YYEEEE. The V gene lost 3 bases and the J gene lost 9 bases, with 7 bases spanning the gap. The CDR3 sequence: CASSSGRSPLHF. The CDR3 DNA reads TGTGCCAGCAGCTCGGGACGTTCACCCCTCCACTTT.

This rearrangement joins TRBV6-1 to TRBJ2-1, with no clear D. Germline CDR1 and CDR2: MNHNS and SASEGT. CDR3 length: 12 residues. V was shortened by 0 bases and J by 10 bases, with 7 bases between the two germline ends. CDR3 residues: CASSEAGREQFF. The CDR3 DNA sequence: TGTGCCAGCAGTGAAGCTGGACGAGAGCAGTTCTTC.

CDR3 coding DNA: TGTGCCAGCAGTGGATCAAGAGGGACCCAGTACTTC. Translation gives CASSGSRGTQYF. The chain joins TRBV14 to TRBJ2-5; D is unresolved. Germline assignment: CDR1 SGHDN and CDR2 FVKESK. The CDR3 runs to 12 residues. Trimming left V 6 bases short and J 7 bases short, with 12 bases between.

The chain employs TRBV6-9 and TRBJ2-6; D assignment may be TRBD1 or TRBD2 (5 bases each). The CDR3 is 16 residues long. Germline V lookup: CDR1 MNHGY, CDR2 SVAAGI. The CDR3 nucleotides read TGTACCCTACTAGGGGTCTGTCCCTCTGGGGCCAACGTCCTGACTTTC. It yields the protein CTLLGVCPSGANVLTF.

The chain is built from TRBV6-1 and TRBJ2-3; TRBD2 matches 10 bases. The germline CDR1 and CDR2 sequences are MNHNS and SASEGT. Trimming took 3 bases from V and 2 from J; bases not matched to a gene: 11. The CDR3 is 18 amino acids. The CDR3 DNA reads TGTGCCAGCAGTGAGGTAGCGGGGGGAGCCTCAGCCACAGATACGCAGTATTTT. Protein: CASSEVAGGASATDTQYF.

The CDR3 region has the DNA TGTGCCAGCATCGCAGGGTCTGAAGCTTTCTTT. Translation: CASIAGSEAFF. This chain links TRBV6-5 with TRBJ1-1; D may be TRBD1 (5 bases). This CDR3 has 11 residues. Deletions cut 7 bases from V and 6 bases from J, with 9 bases between. The germline gives CDR1 MNHEY, CDR2 SVGAGI.

The CDR3 spells CASSFSGGASGEQFF. The CDR3 bases are TGTGCCAGCAGTTTTAGCGGGGGGGCCAGTGGTGAGCAGTTCTTC. This chain uses TRBV27 with TRBJ2-1, with 11 nucleotides matching TRBD2. The V and J ends lost 3 bases and 9 bases, in that order; junction bases with no gene match: 7. The CDR3 has 15 amino acids. The germline V gene has CDR1 MNHEY and CDR2 SMNVEV (reference sequence).

The rearrangement uses TRBV5-4 and TRBJ1-2; possibly TRBD1 for D (5 bases). The CDR3 extends over 15 amino acids. The germline CDR1 and CDR2 sequences are SGHNT and YYREEE (reference sequence). V was cut by 4 bases and J by 2 bases, with 15 bases left in between. The CDR3, as DNA: TGTGCCAGCAGCCTCCGCCCGAGGACAAACTATGGCTACACCTTC. This encodes CASSLRPRTNYGYTF.

V usage is TRBV11-2 and J usage is TRBJ1-4, with a tentative D call TRBD1 (5 bases). Germline V CDR1 and CDR2: SGHAT, FQNNGV. The length of the CDR3 is 15 residues. The V gene lost 2 bases and the J gene lost 5 bases, with 12 bases spanning the gap. CDR3 sequence (DNA): TGTGCCAGCAGCTTAATGGGGGGACCAAATGAAAAACTGTTTTTT. Its protein is CASSLMGGPNEKLFF.

V and J are TRBV3-1 (or the pseudogene TRBV3-2) and TRBJ2-2; TRBD1 matches 9 bases. J was trimmed by 4 bases and V by 3 bases; bases with no gene match: 6. The CDR3 has 16 amino acids. Germline CDR1 is LGHDT and CDR2 is YNNKEL (reference sequence). CDR3 coding DNA: TGTGCCAGCAGCCATAAGACAGGGGGTGGCACCGGGGAGCTGTTTTTT. Its protein product is CASSHKTGGGTGELFF.